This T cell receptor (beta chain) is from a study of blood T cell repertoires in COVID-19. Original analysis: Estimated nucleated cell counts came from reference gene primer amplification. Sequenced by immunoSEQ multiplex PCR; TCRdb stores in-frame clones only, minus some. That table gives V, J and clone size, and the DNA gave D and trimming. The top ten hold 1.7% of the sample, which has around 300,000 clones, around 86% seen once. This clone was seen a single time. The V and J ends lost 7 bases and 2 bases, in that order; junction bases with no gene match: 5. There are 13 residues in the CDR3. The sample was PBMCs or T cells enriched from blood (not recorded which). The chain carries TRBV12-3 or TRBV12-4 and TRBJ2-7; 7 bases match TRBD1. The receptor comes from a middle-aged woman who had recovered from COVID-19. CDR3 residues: CASTPDRPYEQYF. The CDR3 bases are TGTGCCAGCACTCCGGACAGGCCCTACGAGCAGTACTTC.